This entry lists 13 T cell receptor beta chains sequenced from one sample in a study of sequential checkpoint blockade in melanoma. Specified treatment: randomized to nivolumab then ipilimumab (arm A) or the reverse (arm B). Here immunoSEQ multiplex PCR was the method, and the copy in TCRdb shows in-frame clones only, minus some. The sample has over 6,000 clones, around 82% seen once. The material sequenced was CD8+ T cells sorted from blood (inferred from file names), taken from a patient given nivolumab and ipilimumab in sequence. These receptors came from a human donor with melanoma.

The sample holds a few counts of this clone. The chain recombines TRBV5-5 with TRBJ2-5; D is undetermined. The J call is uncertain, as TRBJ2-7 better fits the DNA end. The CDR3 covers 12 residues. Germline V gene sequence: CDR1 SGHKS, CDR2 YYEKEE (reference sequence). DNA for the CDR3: TGTGCCAGCAGCTTGAACGCCTACGAGCAGTACTTC. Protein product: CASSLNAYEQYF.

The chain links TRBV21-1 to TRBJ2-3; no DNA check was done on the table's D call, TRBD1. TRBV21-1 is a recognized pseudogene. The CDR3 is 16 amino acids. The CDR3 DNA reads TGTGCCAGCGCGATGGGAGACAGGGTTTACACAGATACGCAGTATTTT. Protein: CASAMGDRVYTDTQYF.

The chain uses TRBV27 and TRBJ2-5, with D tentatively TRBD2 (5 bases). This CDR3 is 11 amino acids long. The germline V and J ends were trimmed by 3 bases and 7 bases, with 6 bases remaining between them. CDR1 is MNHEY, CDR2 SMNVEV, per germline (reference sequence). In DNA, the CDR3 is TGTGCCAGCAGTTTTCGGGGGACCCAGTACTTC. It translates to CASSFRGTQYF.

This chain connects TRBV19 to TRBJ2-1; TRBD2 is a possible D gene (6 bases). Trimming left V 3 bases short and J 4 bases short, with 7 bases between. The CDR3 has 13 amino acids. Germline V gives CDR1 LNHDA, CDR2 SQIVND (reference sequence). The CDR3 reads CASSIGGYNEQFF. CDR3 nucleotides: TGTGCCAGTAGTATTGGGGGGTACAATGAGCAGTTCTTC.

The CDR3 region has the DNA TGTGCCAGCAGCCAAGAAGGGACTAGCGGGAGTTACGAGCAGTACTTC. Encoded protein: CASSQEGTSGSYEQYF. This chain connects TRBV4-2 to TRBJ2-7, with 14 bases fitting TRBD2. This CDR3 comprises 16 residues. The ends lost 0 bases at V and 4 bases at J; junction bases unmatched: 2. In germline, CDR1 is LGHNA, CDR2 YNFKEQ.

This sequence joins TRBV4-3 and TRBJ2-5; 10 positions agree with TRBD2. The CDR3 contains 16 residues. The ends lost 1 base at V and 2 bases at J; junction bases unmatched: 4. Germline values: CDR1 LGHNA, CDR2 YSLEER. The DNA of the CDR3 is TGCGCCAGCAGCCAAGTGCTAGCGGGAGTACAAGAGACCCAGTACTTC. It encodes CASSQVLAGVQETQYF.

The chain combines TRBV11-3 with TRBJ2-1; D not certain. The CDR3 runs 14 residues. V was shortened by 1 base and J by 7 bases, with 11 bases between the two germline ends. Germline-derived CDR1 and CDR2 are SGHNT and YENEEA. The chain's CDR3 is CASSLGDSFNEQFF. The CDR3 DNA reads TGTGCCAGCAGCTTAGGCGACTCCTTTAATGAGCAGTTCTTC.

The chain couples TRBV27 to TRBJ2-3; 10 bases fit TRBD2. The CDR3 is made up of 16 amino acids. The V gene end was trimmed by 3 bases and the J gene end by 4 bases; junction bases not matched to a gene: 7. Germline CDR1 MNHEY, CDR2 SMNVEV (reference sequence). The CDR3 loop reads CASSFVLAGGPDTQYF. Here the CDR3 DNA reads TGTGCCAGCAGTTTCGTTTTAGCGGGAGGCCCAGATACGCAGTATTTT.

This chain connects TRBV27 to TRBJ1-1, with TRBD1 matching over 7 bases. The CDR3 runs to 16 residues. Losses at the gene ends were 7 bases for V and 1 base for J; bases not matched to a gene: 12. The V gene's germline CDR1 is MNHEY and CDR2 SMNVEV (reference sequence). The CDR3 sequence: CASTSTGGQWNTEAFF. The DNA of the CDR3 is TGTGCCAGCACCTCCACTGGGGGACAGTGGAACACTGAAGCTTTCTTT.

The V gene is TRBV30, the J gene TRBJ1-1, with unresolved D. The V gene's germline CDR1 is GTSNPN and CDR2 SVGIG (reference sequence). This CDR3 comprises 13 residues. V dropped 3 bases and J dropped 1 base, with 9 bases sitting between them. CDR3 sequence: CAWSPSGNTEAFF. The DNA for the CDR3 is TGTGCCTGGAGCCCGAGCGGGAACACTGAAGCTTTCTTT.

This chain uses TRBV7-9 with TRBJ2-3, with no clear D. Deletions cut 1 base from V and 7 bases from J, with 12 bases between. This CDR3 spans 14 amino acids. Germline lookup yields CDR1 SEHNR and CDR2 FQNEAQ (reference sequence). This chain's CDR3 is CASSLVDVEYTQYF. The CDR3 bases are TGTGCCAGCAGCTTAGTCGATGTTGAGTATACGCAGTATTTT.

CDR3 bases: TGCGCCAGCAGCCAAGATTTAGTGAGCATTTACAATGAGCAGTTCTTC. This gives the protein CASSQDLVSIYNEQFF. This chain uses TRBV4-1 with TRBJ2-1; D is ambiguous. Germline CDR1 MGHRA, CDR2 YSYEKL. V was clipped by 0 bases and J by 4 bases, with 13 bases between them. This CDR3 spans 16 amino acids.

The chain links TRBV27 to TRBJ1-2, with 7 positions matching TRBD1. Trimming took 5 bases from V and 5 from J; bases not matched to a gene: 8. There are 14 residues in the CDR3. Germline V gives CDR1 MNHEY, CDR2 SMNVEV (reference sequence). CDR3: CASSPTTGSYGYTF. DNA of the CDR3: TGTGCCAGCAGTCCAACGACAGGGTCGTATGGCTACACCTTC.